The present T cell receptor beta chain was sequenced within a study of shared clonotypes between healthy human individuals (dated by TCRdb to between 2020 and 2021). As for the study more broadly: Three men and a couple of women, aged 18 to 49 years, made up the cohort. Leukapheresis yielded between about 0.85 and 10 billion PBMCs per donor. Blood TCR repertoires of roughly 5 healthy adults were deeply sequenced to estimate repertoire size and the extent of clonotype sharing between individuals. Different laboratories and diverse techniques were used to prepare libraries and sequence TCR repertoires, to increase sequencing depth and limit assay-specific biases. For each donor, three plates each were used for CD4 naive and CD4 memory, two plates were used for CD8 naive, and one plate was used for CD8 memory. Here is what the overall study found, with its caveats: Because the study included a small number of donors, the genetic and exposure-history diversity represented was limited. Sampling was restricted to blood, and TCR repertoires in tissue are likely to differ from TCR repertoires in blood. Compared with non-shared clonotypes, the clonotypes found in all four sorted-subset donors had higher generation probabilities. Based on pairwise subsampling, the degree of clonotype sharing among donors was expected to be affected by sequencing depth. Even with the large sequencing depth, rarefaction of the sorted-subset datasets indicated that sequencing was incomplete. When four donors were compared, the shared fraction of clonotypes was about 5.5% for naive CD4, less than 4% for naive CD8, 2.3% for memory CD4, and about 0.36% for memory CD8. Naive subsets generally had larger estimated clonotype richness than memory subsets.

Healthy HIV-negative adults with no recently reported acute infections or vaccinations were included as donors. All donors were Caucasian adults living in Nashville, Tennessee, USA. CD4+ T cells were enriched through magnetic negative selection, after which naive cells were positively selected on CD45RA and the remaining negative fraction served as the memory subset. Blood was collected by leukapheresis, and PBMCs were isolated by Ficoll-Histopaque density gradient centrifugation and then cryopreserved in liquid nitrogen vapor phase. Purity and quantity of every magnetically sorted T cell population were checked by analytical flow cytometry. Genomic DNA was isolated from each sorted fraction and quantified by UV absorbance on a Nanodrop 2000c. Of note for this clone: This clone's antigen is unknown. No much larger clone is present one base from it, and per-base qualities are unavailable.

TCR CDR3 regions were amplified from genomic DNA by multiplex PCR using the deep immunoSEQ assay. Extracted genomic DNA from each cell subset was spread evenly across all wells of several immunoSEQ 96-well plates, with each plate serving as a replicate. Each replicate PCR for sorted subsets received around 210 ng genomic DNA, equal to about 30,000 T cell genomes. Purified libraries were measured with a Qubit 3.0 fluorometer, size-checked on a Bioanalyzer 2100, and measured again with the KAPA Library Quantification kit. Every immunoSEQ 96-well plate was sequenced on a separate single-read 150-cycle Illumina NextSeq 550 flow cell. As for the authors' bioinformatics: Because the immunoSEQ output included only junctional sequences and no quality scores, the filtering could not be the same as the filtering used for full-length reads. Sequences were annotated with PyIR, a Python wrapper for IgBLAST v1.9, and V/J genes and CDR3 were assigned using IMGT germline references. Reads were removed for weak V/J assignments (E-value above 1e-6), missing CDR3, stop codons, out-of-frame junctions, or ambiguous translated residues. A V3J clonotype was defined by an identical inferred V gene, J gene, and CDR3 amino acid sequence. To compute the percentage overlap between repertoires, the number of shared unique clonotypes was divided by the size of the smaller repertoire. Repertoire richness was assessed with RTK rarefaction, the Chao1 estimator, and Recon v2.1 estimates of unobserved clonotypes. OLGA was used to compute generation probabilities for all TCRbeta clonotypes that the gDNA method yielded from several donors. TCRdb stores this immuneACCESS table with in-frame sequences only. Part of the clones is absent; in the studies checked, under half of the shortfall reflects unresolved V genes, and no reason is known for the rest. The DNA was the basis for D and trimming; V, J and clone size are from that table. A total of 2 million to 2.5 million clones appear in this sample, about nine tenths of them only once. The top ten clonotypes cover about 0.41% of the sample.

Taken from cysteine to phenylalanine, the CDR3 has 12 residues. The retained sequence is limited to the CDR3, 36 bases, with the frame set at the first base. V drops 6 bases and J drops 12 bases, leaving 17 bases in between. Based on the germline V gene, the CDR1 and CDR2 sequences are SNHLY and FYNNEI. The sequenced material came from naive CD4+ T cells from PBMCs. The cell subset or site label here, explained by the study, means: CD45RA+ positively selected. In this chain, TRBV2 is recombined with TRBJ1-1, and possibly TRBD1, on 6 matching bases. This receptor was identified in a man younger than 35 in good health. Some clones in this sample may be carry-over from other donors' samples. The DNA sequence is given as TGTGCCAGCAGAGAATCAGGGGATAGGTCTTTCTTT. This encodes CASRESGDRSFF. Outside the CDR3, residues come from the reference TRBV2 and TRBJ1-1 proteins, so the full variable domain is: EPEVTQTPSHQVTQMGQEVILRCVPISNHLYFYWYRQILGQKVEFLVSFYNNEISEKSEIFDDQFSVERPDGSNFTLKIRSTKLEDSAMYFCASRESGDRSFFGQGTRLTVV.